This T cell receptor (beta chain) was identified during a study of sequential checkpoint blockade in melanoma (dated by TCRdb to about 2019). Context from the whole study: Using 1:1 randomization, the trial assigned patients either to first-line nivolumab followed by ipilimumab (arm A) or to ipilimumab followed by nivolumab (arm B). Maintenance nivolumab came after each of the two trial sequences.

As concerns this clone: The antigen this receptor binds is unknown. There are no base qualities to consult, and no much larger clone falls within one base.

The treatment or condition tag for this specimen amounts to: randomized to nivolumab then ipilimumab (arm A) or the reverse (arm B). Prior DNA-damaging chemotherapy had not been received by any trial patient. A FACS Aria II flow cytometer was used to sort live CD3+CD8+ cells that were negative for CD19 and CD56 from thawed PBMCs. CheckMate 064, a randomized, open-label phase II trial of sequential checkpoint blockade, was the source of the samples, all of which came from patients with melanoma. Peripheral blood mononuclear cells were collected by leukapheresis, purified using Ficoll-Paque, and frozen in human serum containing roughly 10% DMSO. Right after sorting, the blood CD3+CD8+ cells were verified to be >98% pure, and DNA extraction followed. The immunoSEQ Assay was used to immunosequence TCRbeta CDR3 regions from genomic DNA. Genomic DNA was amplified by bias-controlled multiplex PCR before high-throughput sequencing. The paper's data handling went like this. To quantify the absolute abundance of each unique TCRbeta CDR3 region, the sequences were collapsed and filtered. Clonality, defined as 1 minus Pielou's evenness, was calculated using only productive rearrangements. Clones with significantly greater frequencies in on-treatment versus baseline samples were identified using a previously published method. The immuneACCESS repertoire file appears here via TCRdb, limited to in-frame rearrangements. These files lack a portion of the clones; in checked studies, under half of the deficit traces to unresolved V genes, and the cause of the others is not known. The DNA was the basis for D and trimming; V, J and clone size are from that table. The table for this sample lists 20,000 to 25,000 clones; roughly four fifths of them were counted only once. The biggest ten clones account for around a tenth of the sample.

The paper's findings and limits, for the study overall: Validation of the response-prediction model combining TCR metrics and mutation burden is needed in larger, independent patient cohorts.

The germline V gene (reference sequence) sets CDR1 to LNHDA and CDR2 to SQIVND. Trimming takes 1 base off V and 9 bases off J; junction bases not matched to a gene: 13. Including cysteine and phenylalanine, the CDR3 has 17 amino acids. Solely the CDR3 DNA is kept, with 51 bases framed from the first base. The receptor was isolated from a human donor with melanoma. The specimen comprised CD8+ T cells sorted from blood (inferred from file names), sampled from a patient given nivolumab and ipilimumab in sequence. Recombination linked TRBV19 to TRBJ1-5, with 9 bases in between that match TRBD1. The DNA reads TGTGCCAGTAGTATAGCCCCCCTAACAGGGGGCGCAGGGCCCCAGCATTTT. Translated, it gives CASSIAPLTGGAGPQHF.